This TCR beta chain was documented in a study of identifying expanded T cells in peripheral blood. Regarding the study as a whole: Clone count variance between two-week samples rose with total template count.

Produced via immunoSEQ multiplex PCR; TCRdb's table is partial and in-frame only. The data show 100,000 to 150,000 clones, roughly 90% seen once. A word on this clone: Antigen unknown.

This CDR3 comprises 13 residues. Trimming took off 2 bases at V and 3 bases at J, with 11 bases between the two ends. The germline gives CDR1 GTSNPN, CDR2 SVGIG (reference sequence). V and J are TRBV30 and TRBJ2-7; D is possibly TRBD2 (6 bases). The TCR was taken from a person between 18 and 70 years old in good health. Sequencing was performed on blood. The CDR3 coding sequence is TGTGCCTGGAGTAGGTCCGGGGGCTACGAGCAGTACTTC. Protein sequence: CAWSRSGGYEQYF.